This T cell receptor beta chain is drawn from a study of T cell responses to AZD1222 COVID-19 vaccine. Whole-study context: Second-dose timings of about 4 or about 12 weeks were pooled. Regarding the study as a whole: Spike-specific TCRs gained breadth and depth after people received two AZD1222 doses.

Concerning this clone itself: Its specificity is not known.

V was cut by 8 bases and J by 6 bases, with 17 bases left in between. The germline CDR1 and CDR2 sequences are MNHEY and SVGAGI. This CDR3 spans 15 amino acids. Measured with immunoSEQ multiplex PCR; TCRdb has only the in-frame clones, and not every one. The profile shows about 100,000 clones, about 90% of them singletons. Material: peripheral blood, obtained on day 0 of AZD1222 vaccination. V usage is TRBV6-5 and J usage is TRBJ1-6; no reliable D call. This sequence was found in an adult in good health. CDR3 bases: TGTGCCAGCTCCGAGTGGGGAATAGGTAATTCACCCCTCCACTTT. Its protein product is CASSEWGIGNSPLHF.